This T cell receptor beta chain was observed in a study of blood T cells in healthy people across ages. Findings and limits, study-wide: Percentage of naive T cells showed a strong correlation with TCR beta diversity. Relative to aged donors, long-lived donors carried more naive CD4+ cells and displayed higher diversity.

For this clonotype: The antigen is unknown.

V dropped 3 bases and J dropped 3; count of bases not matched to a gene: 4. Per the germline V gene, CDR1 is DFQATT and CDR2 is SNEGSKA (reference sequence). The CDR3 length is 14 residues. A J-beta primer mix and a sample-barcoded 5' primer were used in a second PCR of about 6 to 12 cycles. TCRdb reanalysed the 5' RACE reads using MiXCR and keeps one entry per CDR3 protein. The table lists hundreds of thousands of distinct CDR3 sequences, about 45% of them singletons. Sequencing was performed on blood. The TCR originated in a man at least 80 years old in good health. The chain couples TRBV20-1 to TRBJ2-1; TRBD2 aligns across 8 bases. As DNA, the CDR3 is TGCAGTGCTAGCAGGCTAGCGGGCTACAATGAGCAGTTCTTC. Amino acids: CSASRLAGYNEQFF.